The clone carrying this T cell receptor beta chain was seen repeatedly, ten times or more. As yet, its antigen is unknown. The sample belongs to a study of T-cell reconstitution after alpha-beta-depleted transplantation in children. Study-wide results and limits: In patients about two months after transplant, alpha-beta T cells reportedly arose from several hundred expanded graft clones. The authors attributed T-cell counts and diversity one year after transplant mostly to newly produced T cells.

Unique molecular identifiers were incorporated into the prepared TCRbeta library. TCRdb re-analysed the PCR reads in MiXCR, keeping a single row per CDR3 protein. The table records about 4,500 distinct CDR3 sequences, approximately 25% of them present only once. The receptor was derived from a boy in the first two years of life who had a stem cell transplant for SCID, so the T cells may come from the graft donor. Sequencing was performed on PBMCs, mostly from graft donor cells, taken 60 days after TCRalphabeta/CD19-depleted stem cell transplant.

This CDR3 is CASSLGTVPLGPQHF. The CDR3 DNA reads TGTGCCAGCAGCTTAGGGACAGTGCCCCTCGGACCCCAGCATTTT. The chain couples TRBV7-2 to TRBJ1-5; tentatively, D is TRBD1 (6 bases). V lost 1 base to trimming and J lost 10 bases, with 17 bases between them. The CDR3 runs 15 residues. The germline CDR1 and CDR2 sequences are SGHTA and FQGNSA.